The clone carrying this T cell receptor (beta chain) was counted only a few times. Its antigen is as yet unknown. Sample-barcoded 5' priming and a J-beta primer mix drove a second PCR of roughly 6 to 12 cycles. A template-switch adaptor with 12 random nucleotides tagged each cDNA molecule. TCRdb recomputed calls from the 5' RACE reads with MiXCR, one row per CDR3 protein. The sample has 1.6 million or so distinct CDR3 sequences, roughly 30% seen once. This record belongs to a study of blood T cells in healthy people across ages. Study findings and constraints: Per-million-T-cell TCR beta diversity fell roughly linearly with age. The long-lived group displayed more naive CD4+ cells, plus higher diversity, than the aged donors did.

Trimming pared 0 bases from V and 0 bases from J, leaving 13 bases between. Germline V gene data show CDR1 as SQVTM and CDR2 as ANQGSEA. This CDR3 is 16 amino acids long. Sequenced material: blood. V and J are TRBV29-1 and TRBJ2-3; possibly TRBD1 for D (6 bases). The receptor was derived from a woman in her twenties or thirties in good health. The CDR3 bases are TGCAGCGTTGAAGATCGGATCGGACAGAGCACAGATACGCAGTATTTT. This gives the protein CSVEDRIGQSTDTQYF.